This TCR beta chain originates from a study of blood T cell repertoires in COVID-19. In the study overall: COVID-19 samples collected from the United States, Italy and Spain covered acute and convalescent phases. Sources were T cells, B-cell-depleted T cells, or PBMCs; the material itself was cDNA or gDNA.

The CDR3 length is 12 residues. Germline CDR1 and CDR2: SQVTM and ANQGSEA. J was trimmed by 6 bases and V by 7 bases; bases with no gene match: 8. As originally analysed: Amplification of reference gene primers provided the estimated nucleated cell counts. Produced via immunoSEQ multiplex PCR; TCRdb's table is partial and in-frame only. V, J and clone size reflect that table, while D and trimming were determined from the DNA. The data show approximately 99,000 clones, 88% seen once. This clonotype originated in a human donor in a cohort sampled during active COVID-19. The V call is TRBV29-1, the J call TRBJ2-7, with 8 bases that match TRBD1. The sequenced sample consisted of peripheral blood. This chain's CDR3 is CSARTGRREQYF. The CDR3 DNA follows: TGCAGCGCCCGGACAGGGAGGCGCGAGCAGTACTTC.